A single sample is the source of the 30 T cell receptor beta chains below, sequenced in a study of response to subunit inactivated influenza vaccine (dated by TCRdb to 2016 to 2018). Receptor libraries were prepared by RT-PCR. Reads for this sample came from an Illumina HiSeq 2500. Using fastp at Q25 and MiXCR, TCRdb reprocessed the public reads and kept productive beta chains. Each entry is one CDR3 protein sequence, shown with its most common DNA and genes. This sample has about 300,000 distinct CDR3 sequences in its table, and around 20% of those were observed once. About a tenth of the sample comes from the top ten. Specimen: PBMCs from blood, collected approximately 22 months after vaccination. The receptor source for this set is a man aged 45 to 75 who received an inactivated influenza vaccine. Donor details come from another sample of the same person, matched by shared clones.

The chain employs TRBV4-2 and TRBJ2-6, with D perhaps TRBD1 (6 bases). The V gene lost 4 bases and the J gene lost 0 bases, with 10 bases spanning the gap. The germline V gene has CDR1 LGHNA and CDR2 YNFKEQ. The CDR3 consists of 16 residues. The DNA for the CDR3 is TGTGCCAGCAGCCCAGACAGGAACTCTGGGGCCAACGTCCTGACTTTC. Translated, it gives CASSPDRNSGANVLTF.

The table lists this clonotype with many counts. The CDR3, as DNA: TGTGCCAGCAGTTCGGGACAGGGGGCTTCACCCCTCCACTTT. This translates into CASSSGQGASPLHF. The chain uses TRBV12-3 or TRBV12-4 and TRBJ1-6; 12 positions match TRBD1. The CDR3 covers 14 residues. Trimming removed 4 bases from V and 9 bases from J; junction bases left unmatched: 1.

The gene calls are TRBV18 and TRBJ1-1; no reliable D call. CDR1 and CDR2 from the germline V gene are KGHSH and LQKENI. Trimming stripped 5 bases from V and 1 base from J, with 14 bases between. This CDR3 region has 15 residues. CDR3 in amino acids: CASSDTRGGNTEAFF. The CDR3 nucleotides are TGTGCCAGCTCAGACACCCGGGGAGGGAACACTGAAGCTTTCTTT.

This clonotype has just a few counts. The DNA of the CDR3 is TGTGCCAGCAGTTTACTCGGACCTGAGCAGTTCTTC. Its protein is CASSLLGPEQFF. The rearrangement uses TRBV12-3 or TRBV12-4 and TRBJ2-1, with unresolved D. This CDR3 is built from 12 residues. The V end was cut by 2 bases, the J end by 9 bases, with 8 bases between.

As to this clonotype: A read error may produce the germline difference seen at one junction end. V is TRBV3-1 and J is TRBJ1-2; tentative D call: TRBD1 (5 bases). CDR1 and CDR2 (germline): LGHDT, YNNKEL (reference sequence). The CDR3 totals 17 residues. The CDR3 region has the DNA TGTGCCAGCAGCCAATCCCCCGGGGCCCGCAGGAACTATGCCTACACCTTC. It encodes CASSQSPGARRNYAYTF.

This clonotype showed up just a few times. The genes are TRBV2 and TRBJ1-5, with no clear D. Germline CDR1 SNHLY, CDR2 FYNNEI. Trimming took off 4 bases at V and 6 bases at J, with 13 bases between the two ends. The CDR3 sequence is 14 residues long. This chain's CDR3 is CASSGRRGLQPQHF. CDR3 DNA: TGTGCCAGCAGTGGGAGACGAGGGCTTCAGCCCCAGCATTTT.

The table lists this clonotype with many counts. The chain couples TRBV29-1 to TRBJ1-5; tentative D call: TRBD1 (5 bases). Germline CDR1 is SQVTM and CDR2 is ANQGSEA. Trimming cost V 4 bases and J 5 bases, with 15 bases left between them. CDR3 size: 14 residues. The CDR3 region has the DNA TGCAGCGTTGGAAGTTCGGGGCCGGATCAGCCCCAGCATTTT. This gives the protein CSVGSSGPDQPQHF.

CDR3 sequence reads: CAWSGANTEAFF. As DNA, the CDR3 is TGTGCCTGGAGTGGCGCGAACACTGAAGCTTTCTTT. The chain employs TRBV30 and TRBJ1-1; D uncertain. The ends were cut back, 1 base at V and 1 base at J, with 4 bases in the middle. This CDR3 comprises 12 residues. Germline values: CDR1 GTSNPN, CDR2 SVGIG (reference sequence).

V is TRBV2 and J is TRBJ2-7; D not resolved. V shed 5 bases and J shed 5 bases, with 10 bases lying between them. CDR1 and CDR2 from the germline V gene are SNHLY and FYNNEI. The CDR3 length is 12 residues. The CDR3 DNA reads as TGTGCCAGCAGTAGTGGTTTGAACGAGCAGTACTTC. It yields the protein CASSSGLNEQYF.

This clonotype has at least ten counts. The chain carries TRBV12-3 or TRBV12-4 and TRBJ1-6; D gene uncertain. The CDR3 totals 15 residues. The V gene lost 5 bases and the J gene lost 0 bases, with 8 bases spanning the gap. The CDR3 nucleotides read TGTGCCAGCAGTCTGGGGTACTCCTATAATTCACCCCTCCACTTT. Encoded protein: CASSLGYSYNSPLHF.

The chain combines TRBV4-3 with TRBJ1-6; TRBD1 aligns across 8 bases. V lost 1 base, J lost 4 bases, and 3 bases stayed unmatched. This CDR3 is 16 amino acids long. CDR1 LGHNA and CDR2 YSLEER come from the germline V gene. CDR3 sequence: CASSQAGTGYNSPLHF. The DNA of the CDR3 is TGCGCCAGCAGCCAAGCCGGGACAGGTTATAATTCACCCCTCCACTTT.

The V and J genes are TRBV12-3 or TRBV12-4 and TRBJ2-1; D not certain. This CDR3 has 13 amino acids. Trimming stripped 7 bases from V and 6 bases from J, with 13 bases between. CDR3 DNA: TGTGCCAGCACTCCTTCTGAGTTCAATGAGCAGTTCTTC. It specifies CASTPSEFNEQFF.

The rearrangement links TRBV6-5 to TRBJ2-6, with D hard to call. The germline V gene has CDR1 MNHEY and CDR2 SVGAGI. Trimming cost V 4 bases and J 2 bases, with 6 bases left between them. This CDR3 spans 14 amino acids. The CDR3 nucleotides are TGTGCCAGCAGTTCATACGCTGGGGCCAACGTCCTGACTTTC. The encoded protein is CASSSYAGANVLTF.

The CDR3: CAISNDRRPFF. In nucleotides, the CDR3 is TGTGCCATCAGTAACGACAGGCGTCCTTTCTTT. The chain links TRBV10-3 to TRBJ1-1, with a weak D call TRBD1 (6 bases). From germline, CDR1 is ENHRY and CDR2 SYGVKD. This CDR3 spans 11 amino acids. The germline V and J ends were trimmed by 5 bases and 12 bases, with 13 bases remaining between them.

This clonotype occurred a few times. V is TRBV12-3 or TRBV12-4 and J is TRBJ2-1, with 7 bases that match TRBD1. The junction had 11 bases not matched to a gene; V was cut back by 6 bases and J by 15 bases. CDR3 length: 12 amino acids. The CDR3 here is CASRFGDSLPFF. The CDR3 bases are TGTGCCAGCAGATTTGGGGACAGCCTTCCGTTCTTC.

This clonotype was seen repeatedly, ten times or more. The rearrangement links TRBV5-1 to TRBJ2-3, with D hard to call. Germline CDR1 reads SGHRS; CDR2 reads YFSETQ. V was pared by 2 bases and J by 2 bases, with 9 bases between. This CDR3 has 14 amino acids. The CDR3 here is CASSLQLPTDTQYF. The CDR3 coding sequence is TGCGCCAGCAGCTTACAGCTACCCACAGATACGCAGTATTTT.

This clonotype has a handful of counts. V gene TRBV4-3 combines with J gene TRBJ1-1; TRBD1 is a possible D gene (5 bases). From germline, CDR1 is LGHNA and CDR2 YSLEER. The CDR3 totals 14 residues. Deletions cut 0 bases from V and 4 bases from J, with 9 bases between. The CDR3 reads CASSQEAGVTEAFF. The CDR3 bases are TGCGCCAGCAGCCAAGAGGCGGGGGTCACTGAAGCTTTCTTT.

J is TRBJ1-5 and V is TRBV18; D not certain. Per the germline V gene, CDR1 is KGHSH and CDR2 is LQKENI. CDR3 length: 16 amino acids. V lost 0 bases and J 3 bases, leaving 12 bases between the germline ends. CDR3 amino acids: CASSPPGNGFNQPQHF. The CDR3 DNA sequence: TGTGCCAGCTCACCACCGGGTAACGGCTTCAATCAGCCCCAGCATTTT.

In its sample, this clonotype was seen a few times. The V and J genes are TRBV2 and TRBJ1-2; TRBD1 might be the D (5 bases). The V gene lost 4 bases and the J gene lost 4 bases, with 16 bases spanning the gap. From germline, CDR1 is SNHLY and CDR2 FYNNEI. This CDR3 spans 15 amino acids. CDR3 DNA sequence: TGTGCCAGCAGTGTTGCTGCGGGGGAGGTCTATGGCTACACCTTC. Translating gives CASSVAAGEVYGYTF.

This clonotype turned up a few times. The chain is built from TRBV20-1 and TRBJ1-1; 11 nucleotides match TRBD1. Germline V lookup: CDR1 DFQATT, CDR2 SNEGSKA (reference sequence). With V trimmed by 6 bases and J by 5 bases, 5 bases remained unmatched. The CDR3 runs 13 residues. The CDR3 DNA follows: TGCAGTGCCGGACAGGGGGCAGGAACTGAAGCTTTCTTT. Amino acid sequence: CSAGQGAGTEAFF.

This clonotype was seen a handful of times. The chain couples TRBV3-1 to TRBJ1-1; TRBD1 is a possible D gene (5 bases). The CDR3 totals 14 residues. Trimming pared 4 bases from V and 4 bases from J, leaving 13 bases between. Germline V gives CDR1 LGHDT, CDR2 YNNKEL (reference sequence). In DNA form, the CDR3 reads TGTGCCAGCAGCCCCTTCAGGGTTCCCACTGAAGCTTTCTTT. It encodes CASSPFRVPTEAFF.

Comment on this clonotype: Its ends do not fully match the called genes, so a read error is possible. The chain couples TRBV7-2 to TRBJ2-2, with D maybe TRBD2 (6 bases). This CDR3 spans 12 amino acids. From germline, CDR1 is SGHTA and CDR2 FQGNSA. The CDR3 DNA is TGTGCCAGCAGCTTAGCTTACGGGGGGCTGTTTTTT. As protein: CASSLAYGGLFF.

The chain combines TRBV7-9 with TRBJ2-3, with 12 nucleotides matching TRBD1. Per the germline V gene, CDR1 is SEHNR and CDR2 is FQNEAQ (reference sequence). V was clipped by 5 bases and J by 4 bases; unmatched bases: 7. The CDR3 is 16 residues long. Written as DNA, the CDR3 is TGTGCCAGCAGCCTCCGGGACAGGGGGCTGGCAGATACGCAGTATTTT. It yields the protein CASSLRDRGLADTQYF.

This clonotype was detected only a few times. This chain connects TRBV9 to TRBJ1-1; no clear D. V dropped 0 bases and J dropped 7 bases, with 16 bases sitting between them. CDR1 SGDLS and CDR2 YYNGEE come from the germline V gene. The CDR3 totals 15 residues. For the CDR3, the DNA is TGTGCCAGCAGCGTAGACACGCGAACCTCCAATGAAGCTTTCTTT. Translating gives CASSVDTRTSNEAFF.

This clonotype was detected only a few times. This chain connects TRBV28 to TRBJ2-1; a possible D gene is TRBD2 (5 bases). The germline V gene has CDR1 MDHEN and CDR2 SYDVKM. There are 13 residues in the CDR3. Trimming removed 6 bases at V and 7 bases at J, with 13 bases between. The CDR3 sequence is CASRSTTGNEQFF. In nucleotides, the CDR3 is TGTGCCAGCAGGTCGACAACGGGGAATGAGCAGTTCTTC.

CDR3 residues: CSALYGQVIYEQYF. The DNA for the CDR3 is TGCAGTGCTCTATATGGACAGGTCATCTACGAGCAGTACTTC. The chain couples TRBV20-1 to TRBJ2-7; 7 bases fit TRBD1. Germline V gene sequence: CDR1 DFQATT, CDR2 SNEGSKA (reference sequence). This CDR3 contains 14 residues. V lost 5 bases to trimming and J lost 3 bases; unmatched junction nucleotides: 10.

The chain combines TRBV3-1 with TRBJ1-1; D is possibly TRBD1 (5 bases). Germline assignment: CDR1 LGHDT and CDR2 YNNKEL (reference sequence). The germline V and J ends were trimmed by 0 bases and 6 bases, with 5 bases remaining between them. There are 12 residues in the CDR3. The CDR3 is CASSQDRAEAFF. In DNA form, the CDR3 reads TGTGCCAGCAGCCAAGACAGGGCTGAAGCTTTCTTT. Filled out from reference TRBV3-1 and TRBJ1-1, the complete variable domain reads DTAVSQTPKYLVTQMGNDKSIKCEQNLGHDTMYWYKQDSKKFLKIMFSYNNKELIINETVPNRFSPKSPDKAHLNLHINSLELGDSAVYFCASSQDRAEAFFGQGTRLTVV.

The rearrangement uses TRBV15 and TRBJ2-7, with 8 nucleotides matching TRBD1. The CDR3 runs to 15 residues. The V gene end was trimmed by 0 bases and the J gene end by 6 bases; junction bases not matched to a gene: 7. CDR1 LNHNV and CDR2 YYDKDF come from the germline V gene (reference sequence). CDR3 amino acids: CATSRDQGARSEQYF. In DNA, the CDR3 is TGTGCCACCAGCAGAGATCAGGGGGCGCGTAGCGAGCAGTACTTC.

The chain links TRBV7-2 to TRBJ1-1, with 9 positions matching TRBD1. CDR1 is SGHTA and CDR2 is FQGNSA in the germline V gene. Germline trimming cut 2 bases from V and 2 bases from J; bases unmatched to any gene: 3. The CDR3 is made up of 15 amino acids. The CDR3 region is CASSLTGGANTEAFF. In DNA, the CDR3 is TGTGCCAGCAGCTTAACAGGGGGCGCAAACACTGAAGCTTTCTTT.

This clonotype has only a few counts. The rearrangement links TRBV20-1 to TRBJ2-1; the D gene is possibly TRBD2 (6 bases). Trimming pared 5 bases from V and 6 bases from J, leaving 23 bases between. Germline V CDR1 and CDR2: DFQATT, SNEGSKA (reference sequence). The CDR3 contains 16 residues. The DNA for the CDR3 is TGCAGTGCTTCACTTCAATGGGGCGGGGTGGGCAATGAGCAGTTCTTC. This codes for CSASLQWGGVGNEQFF.